This T cell receptor (beta chain) was found in a study of cytomegalovirus exposure and HLA in healthy donors. Study-level results: Most subjects' HLA-A and HLA-B alleles were reportedly predicted from TCR beta sequences. The study recorded about 150 TCR beta chains that were cytomegalovirus-associated.

With respect to this clone: Its antigen is undetermined.

It was with 60 Vbeta and 13 Jbeta primers that the PCR ran. Generated by immunoSEQ multiplex PCR, the TCRdb table keeps only in-frame clones and is missing some. The sample yields 100,000 to 150,000 clones, 55% to 75% seen once. Germline loops: CDR1 SNHLY, CDR2 FYNNEI. The CDR3 is 11 residues long. V lost 6 bases to trimming and J lost 11 bases, with 12 bases between them. Sequencing was carried out using PBMCs. This sequence originates from a man aged 30 to 39 in good health and CMV-seronegative. The rearrangement links TRBV2 to TRBJ2-3; tentative D call: TRBD2 (5 bases). The CDR3 nucleotides read TGTGCCAGCAGCGGGGAGATGATGCAGTATTTT. Encoded protein: CASSGEMMQYF. Variable domain in full (rest from reference TRBV2 and TRBJ2-3): EPEVTQTPSHQVTQMGQEVILRCVPISNHLYFYWYRQILGQKVEFLVSFYNNEISEKSEIFDDQFSVERPDGSNFTLKIRSTKLEDSAMYFCASSGEMMQYFGPGTRLTVL.